This TCR beta chain was sequenced during a study of cytomegalovirus exposure and HLA in healthy donors. The germline V and J ends were trimmed by 2 bases and 7 bases, with 5 bases remaining between them. The CDR3 runs 11 residues. The germline gives CDR1 KGHSH, CDR2 LQKENI. Primers included in the PCR were 60 Vbeta and 13 Jbeta primers. The method was immunoSEQ multiplex PCR; TCRdb's version includes in-frame clones alone and lacks a portion of them. The sample consists of almost 90,000 clones, 85% of them appearing once. Sequences were obtained from PBMCs. This sequence originates from a man aged 40-49 years in good health and CMV-seropositive. This rearrangement joins TRBV18 to TRBJ1-1; no reliable D call. This CDR3 reads CASSPINEAFF. The DNA of the CDR3 is TGTGCCAGCTCACCAATTAATGAAGCTTTCTTT.